This T cell receptor beta chain was retrieved from a study of cytomegalovirus exposure and HLA in healthy donors. Study outcomes and limitations: The authors later linked a missense DCLRE1C variant to TCR beta V- and J-gene trimming. In an earlier analysis, productive rearrangement rates for most beta V segments clustered near 87% or 30%.

Worth noting for this clone: The antigen remains unidentified.

The PCR made use of 60 Vbeta and 13 Jbeta primers. TCRdb keeps only in-frame clones here, not all; method: immunoSEQ multiplex PCR. The sample yields about 140,000 clones, approximately 84% seen once. With 5 bases clipped from V and 8 bases from J, the junction kept 5 bases outside the gene matches. The V gene's germline CDR1 is LNHNV and CDR2 YYDKDF (reference sequence). The CDR3 has 14 residues. The V and J genes are TRBV15 and TRBJ1-4; 10 bases fit TRBD1. This receptor was identified in a man aged 25 to 45 in good health and CMV-seropositive. Specimen: PBMCs. The CDR3 DNA reads as TGTGCCACCAGCGCGGGACAGGGGAACGAAAAACTGTTTTTT. Translated: CATSAGQGNEKLFF.